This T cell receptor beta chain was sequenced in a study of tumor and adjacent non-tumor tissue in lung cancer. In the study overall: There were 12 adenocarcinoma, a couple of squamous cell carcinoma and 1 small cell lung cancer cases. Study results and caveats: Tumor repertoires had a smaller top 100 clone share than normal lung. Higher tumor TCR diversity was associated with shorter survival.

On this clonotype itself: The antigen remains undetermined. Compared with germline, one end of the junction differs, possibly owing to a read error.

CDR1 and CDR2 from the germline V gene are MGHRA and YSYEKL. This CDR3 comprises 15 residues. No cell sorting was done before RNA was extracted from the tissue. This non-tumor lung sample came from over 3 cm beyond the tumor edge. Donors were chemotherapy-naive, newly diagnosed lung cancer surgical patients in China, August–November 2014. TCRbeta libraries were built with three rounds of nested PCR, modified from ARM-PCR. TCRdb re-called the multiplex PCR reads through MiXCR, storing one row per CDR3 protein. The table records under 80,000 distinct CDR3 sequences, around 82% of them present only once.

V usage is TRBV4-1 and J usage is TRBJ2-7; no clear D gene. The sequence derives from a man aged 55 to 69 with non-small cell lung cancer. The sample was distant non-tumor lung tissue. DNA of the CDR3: TGCGCCTGCAGCCAAGGTCCAGTGGGGAACTACGAGCAATACTTC. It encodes CACSQGPVGNYEQYF.